This T cell receptor (beta chain) was documented in a study of T cells in Graves' hyperthyroidism and ophthalmopathy. A remark on this clonotype: As yet, its antigen is unknown.

Orbital computed tomography and thyroid ultrasound, together with serum TRAb and thyroxine and clinical symptoms, were used for diagnoses. This CDR3 has 13 residues. Germline values: CDR1 SGHDT, CDR2 YYEEEE. V lost 0 bases and J 5 bases, leaving 3 bases between the germline ends. The study's findings and limits: Ophthalmopathy was separated from stable hyperthyroidism by a 13 V-J model. Median prediction lead before ophthalmopathy onset was around 6.9 months with the model. In blood, most of the thyroid clonotypes expanded above 0.001 were also present.

Amplification of TCR beta CDR3 regions used RNA as the template. Initially, a first-round RT-PCR of the TCR CDR3 employed the HTBI primer set. TCRdb reprocessed the multiplex PCR reads via MiXCR and lists one record per CDR3 protein. This table holds around 570,000 distinct CDR3 sequences, 20% found once. This sequence joins TRBV5-6 and TRBJ1-6; D unresolved. The material sequenced was blood. This clonotype was obtained from a man aged 35 to 55 with Graves' ophthalmopathy. The CDR3 spells CASSLGDNSPLHF. CDR3 sequence (DNA): TGTGCCAGCAGCTTGGGGGATAATTCACCCCTCCACTTT.